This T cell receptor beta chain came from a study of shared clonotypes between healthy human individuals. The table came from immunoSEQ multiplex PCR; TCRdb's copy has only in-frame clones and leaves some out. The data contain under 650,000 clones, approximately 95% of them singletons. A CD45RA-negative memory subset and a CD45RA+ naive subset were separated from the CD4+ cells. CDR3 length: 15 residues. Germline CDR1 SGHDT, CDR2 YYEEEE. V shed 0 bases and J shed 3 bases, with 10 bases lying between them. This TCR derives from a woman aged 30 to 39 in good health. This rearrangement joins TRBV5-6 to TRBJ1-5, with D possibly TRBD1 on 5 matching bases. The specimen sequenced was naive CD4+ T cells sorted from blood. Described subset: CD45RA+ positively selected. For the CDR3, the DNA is TGTGCCAGCAGCTTGGGGCAGGGTAACAATCAGCCCCAGCATTTT. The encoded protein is CASSLGQGNNQPQHF.